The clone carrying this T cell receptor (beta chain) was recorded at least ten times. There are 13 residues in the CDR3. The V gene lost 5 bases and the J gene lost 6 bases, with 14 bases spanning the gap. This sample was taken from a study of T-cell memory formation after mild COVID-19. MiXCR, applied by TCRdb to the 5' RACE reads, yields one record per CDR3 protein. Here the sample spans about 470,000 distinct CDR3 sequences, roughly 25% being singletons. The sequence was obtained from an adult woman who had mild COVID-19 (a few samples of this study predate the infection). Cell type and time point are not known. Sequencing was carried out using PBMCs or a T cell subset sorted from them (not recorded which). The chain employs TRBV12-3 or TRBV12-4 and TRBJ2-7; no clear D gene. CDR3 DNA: TGTGCCAGCAGTCCGAGGCTCCTCAGCGAGCAGTACTTC. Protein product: CASSPRLLSEQYF.